Each of the 22 T cell receptor beta chains below was sequenced from the same sample in a study of radiotherapy plus CTLA-4 blockade in lung cancer. Profiled with immunoSEQ multiplex PCR; TCRdb holds only in-frame clones, not every one. The repertoire has some 15,000 clones, roughly two thirds of them found once; the top ten carry 50% to 65%. The starting material was peripheral blood, obtained from a patient treated with radiotherapy plus ipilimumab. These receptors all stem from a human donor with non-small cell lung cancer whose response to radiotherapy plus ipilimumab could not be evaluated.

This clone was observed once. The chain carries TRBV10-1 and TRBJ1-3; 9 nucleotides line up with TRBD2. The J call is uncertain, as TRBJ2-2 better fits the DNA end. The germline CDR1 and CDR2 sequences are WNHNN and SYGVQD (reference sequence). This CDR3 contains 15 residues. The CDR3 nucleotides are TGCGCCAGCAGTGAGGGGACTAGCTTTGTCGGGGAGCTGTTTTTT. This sequence encodes CASSEGTSFVGELFF.

This sequence joins TRBV30 and TRBJ1-1; 9 bases agree with TRBD1. The germline CDR1 and CDR2 sequences are GTSNPN and SVGIG (reference sequence). The CDR3 is made up of 12 amino acids. In DNA, the CDR3 is TGTGCTGGGTCGACAGGGGGGTTAGAAGCTTTCTTT. Translation: CAGSTGGLEAFF.

The rearrangement uses TRBV6-1 and TRBJ1-5, with 7 bases aligning to TRBD1. CDR1 MNHNS and CDR2 SASEGT come from the germline V gene. Germline trimming cut 4 bases from V and 3 bases from J; bases unmatched to any gene: 6. There are 15 residues in the CDR3. The CDR3 DNA sequence: TGTGCCAGCAGTGCCGAGGGACAGAACAATCAGCCCCAGCATTTT. Protein sequence: CASSAEGQNNQPQHF.

The sample holds a few counts of this clone. This chain uses TRBV7-9 with TRBJ1-2, with D maybe TRBD1 (6 bases). With 2 bases removed from V and 6 bases from J, the gap between germline ends came to 10 bases. The CDR3 runs 13 residues. Germline lookup yields CDR1 SEHNR and CDR2 FQNEAQ (reference sequence). The CDR3 loop reads CASSLHQGHGYTF. Here the CDR3 DNA reads TGTGCCAGCAGCTTACATCAGGGGCATGGCTACACCTTC. Full variable domain (remainder filled in from reference TRBV7-9 and TRBJ1-2): DTGVSQNPRHKITKRGQNVTFRCDPISEHNRLYWYRQTLGQGPEFLTYFQNEAQLEKSRLLSDRFSAERPKGSFSTLEIQRTEQGDSAMYLCASSLHQGHGYTFGSGTRLTVV.

To note about this clone: This likely stems from a read error, as it lies one base from a far larger clone. This chain uses TRBV28 with TRBJ1-4, with 8 bases identical to TRBD1. Germline CDR1 reads MDHEN; CDR2 reads SYDVKM. This CDR3 region has 15 residues. As DNA, the CDR3 is TGTGCCTGCAGTCCCTCAGGGGGCCCCAATGAAAAACTGTTTTTT. This translates into CACSPSGGPNEKLFF. The full variable domain, rest sourced from reference TRBV28 and TRBJ1-4, is DVKVTQSSRYLVKRTGEKVFLECVQDMDHENMFWYRQDPGLGLRLIYFSYDVKMKEKGDIPEGYSVSREKKERFSLILESASTNQTSMYLCACSPSGGPNEKLFFGSGTQLSVL.

The chain carries TRBV5-4 and TRBJ2-7; TRBD1 matches at 7 bases. The ends lost 4 bases at V and 7 bases at J; junction bases unmatched: 8. The CDR3 runs to 13 residues. Germline CDR1 is SGHNT and CDR2 is YYREEE (reference sequence). CDR3 DNA sequence: TGTGCCAGCAGCCGAATCGGGACAGCGGAGCAGTACGTC. Translated: CASSRIGTAEQYV.

The genes are TRBV5-1 and TRBJ2-5, with 12 bases lining up with TRBD1. Germline-derived CDR1 and CDR2 are SGHRS and YFSETQ. The trim removed 6 bases at V and 2 bases at J, leaving 5 bases unmatched. CDR3 length: 15 amino acids. The CDR3 region has the DNA TGCGCCAGCACCCAGGGACAGGGGGCTCAAGAGACCCAGTACTTC. This encodes CASTQGQGAQETQYF. Drawing the rest from reference TRBV5-1 and TRBJ2-5, the complete variable domain is KAGVTQTPRYLIKTRGQQVTLSCSPISGHRSVSWYQQTPGQGLQFLFEYFSETQRNKGNFPGRFSGRQFSNSRSEMNVSTLELGDSALYLCASTQGQGAQETQYFGPGTRLLVL.

This clone has more than one count but fewer than ten. The J gene is TRBJ2-7, the V gene TRBV5-5; TRBD2 might be the D (6 bases). The CDR3 consists of 13 residues. From germline, CDR1 is SGHKS and CDR2 YYEKEE (reference sequence). V lost 0 bases and J lost 5, with 9 bases in between. The CDR3 is CASSLDPGDEQYV. The CDR3 region has the DNA TGTGCCAGCAGCTTGGATCCGGGGGACGAGCAGTACGTC.

The chain couples TRBV18 to TRBJ2-1; the D gene is possibly TRBD2 (6 bases). Germline values: CDR1 KGHSH, CDR2 LQKENI. V was pared by 2 bases and J by 4 bases, with 12 bases between. The CDR3 loop spans 15 amino acids. The CDR3 loop reads CASSPRGLGYNEQFF. CDR3 bases: TGTGCCAGCTCACCAAGGGGACTCGGGTACAATGAGCAGTTCTTC.

This clone is deemed medium-sized. The chain couples TRBV27 to TRBJ1-2, with 12 nucleotides matching TRBD1. The CDR3 length is 18 residues. The junction had 12 bases not matched to a gene; V was cut back by 7 bases and J by 0 bases. Germline V gives CDR1 MNHEY, CDR2 SMNVEV (reference sequence). The CDR3 protein is CASTGTGGEGHPNYGYTF. CDR3 coding DNA: TGTGCCAGCACCGGGACAGGGGGCGAAGGGCATCCTAACTATGGCTACACCTTC.

This chain uses TRBV12-5 with TRBJ2-2; D may be TRBD2 (6 bases). Trimming removed 6 bases at V and 1 base at J, with 21 bases between. This CDR3 has 18 amino acids. Per germline, CDR1 LGHNT and CDR2 FRNRAP. The DNA of the CDR3 is TGTGCTAGTGGACTCCAATCCCGGGGGATTTTGAACACCGGGGAGCTGTTTTTT. This translates into CASGLQSRGILNTGELFF.

Only one count was recorded for this clone. The chain has TRBV4-1 and TRBJ2-5; D may match TRBD1 or TRBD2 (5 bases each). The DNA end lines up better with TRBJ2-7; the J call may be wrong. This CDR3 has 15 residues. Germline V CDR1 and CDR2: MGHRA, YSYEKL. CDR3 in amino acids: CASSQESGGSYEQYF. CDR3 nucleotides: TGCGCCAGCAGCCAAGAGAGTGGGGGCTCCTACGAGCAGTACTTC.

DNA of the CDR3: TGTGCCAGCATACCAAGTGGGGGAGGGACCCAGTACTTC. Its protein product is CASIPSGGGTQYF. This sequence joins TRBV6-5 and TRBJ2-5; D might be TRBD2 (6 bases). Germline loops: CDR1 MNHEY, CDR2 SVGAGI. The V end was cut by 7 bases, the J end by 7 bases, with 16 bases between. The CDR3 consists of 13 residues.

The chain joins TRBV9 to TRBJ2-3; 8 bases are shared with TRBD2. This CDR3 has 15 amino acids. Germline assignment: CDR1 SGDLS and CDR2 YYNGEE. The V gene end was trimmed by 0 bases and the J gene end by 5 bases; junction bases not matched to a gene: 5. The CDR3 loop is CASSVAGGPLDTQYF. DNA for the CDR3: TGTGCCAGCAGCGTAGCGGGGGGGCCGTTAGATACGCAGTATTTT.

This chain joins TRBV30 and TRBJ1-2; 8 nucleotides align to TRBD1. CDR3 length equals 14 residues. Germline CDR1 is GTSNPN and CDR2 is SVGIG (reference sequence). After removal of 5 bases from V and 5 bases from J, the junction contained 10 bases not matched to a gene. CDR3 nucleotide sequence: TGTGCCTGGCATTCTCGGACAGGGACTTATGGCTACACCTTC. This gives the protein CAWHSRTGTYGYTF.

The chain recombines TRBV6-1 with TRBJ2-7; D is perhaps TRBD1 (5 bases). The CDR3 is 13 amino acids. Germline CDR1 and CDR2: MNHNS and SASEGT. The V gene lost 5 bases and the J gene lost 7 bases, with 15 bases spanning the gap. CDR3 sequence (DNA): TGTGCCAGCAGTTCATTCGACAGCCTGGAGCAGTACGTC. Protein product: CASSSFDSLEQYV.

The chain employs TRBV6-6 and TRBJ1-1; weak D call: TRBD1 (5 bases). CDR3 length equals 14 residues. The V gene's germline CDR1 is MNHNY and CDR2 SVGAGI (reference sequence). V gave up 6 bases and J gave up 3 bases, with 14 bases separating them. The CDR3 loop reads CASSELRAHTEAFF. CDR3 in DNA: TGTGCCAGCAGCGAACTCAGGGCCCACACTGAAGCTTTCTTT.

The rearrangement joins TRBV7-9 to TRBJ2-3; D possibly corresponds to TRBD1 (5 bases). This CDR3 contains 13 residues. The V end was cut by 5 bases, the J end by 3 bases, with 9 bases between. Germline V gives CDR1 SEHNR, CDR2 FQNEAQ (reference sequence). The CDR3 spells CASSAQATDTQYF. The CDR3 nucleotides are TGTGCCAGCAGCGCACAGGCTACAGATACGCAGTATTTT. Full variable domain (outside the CDR3, taken from reference TRBV7-9 and TRBJ2-3): DTGVSQNPRHKITKRGQNVTFRCDPISEHNRLYWYRQTLGQGPEFLTYFQNEAQLEKSRLLSDRFSAERPKGSFSTLEIQRTEQGDSAMYLCASSAQATDTQYFGPGTRLTVL.

This sequence joins TRBV29-1 and TRBJ2-4, with 7 positions matching TRBD1. The V gene end was trimmed by 6 bases and the J gene end by 2 bases; junction bases not matched to a gene: 4. This CDR3 is built from 13 residues. Germline V gives CDR1 SQVTM, CDR2 ANQGSEA. CDR3 residues: CSVKGQSKNIQYF. The CDR3 DNA reads as TGCAGCGTCAAGGGACAGTCCAAAAACATTCAGTACTTC. Full variable domain (remainder filled in from reference TRBV29-1 and TRBJ2-4): SAVISQKPSRDICQRGTSLTIQCQVDSQVTMMFWYRQQPGQSLTLIATANQGSEATYESGFVIDKFPISRPNLTFSTLTVSNMSPEDSSIYLCSVKGQSKNIQYFGAGTRLSVL.

The chain joins TRBV7-8 to TRBJ1-2; tentative D call: TRBD1 (6 bases). This CDR3 contains 13 residues. CDR1 SGHVS and CDR2 FQNEAQ come from the germline V gene. V was shortened by 4 bases and J by 8 bases, with 14 bases between the two germline ends. The CDR3 bases are TGTGCCAGCAGCTCCGACTTGACAGGCGGCTACACCTTC. Protein: CASSSDLTGGYTF.

V is TRBV4-1 and J is TRBJ2-5; TRBD2 agrees at 11 bases. Germline CDR1 MGHRA, CDR2 YSYEKL. Trimming took 2 bases from V and 3 from J; bases not matched to a gene: 11. The CDR3 runs 18 residues. CDR3 bases: TGCGCCAGCAGCCAAAGCGGGCCTTTGACTAGCGGGGAAGAGACCCAGTACTTC. Protein: CASSQSGPLTSGEETQYF.

The chain links TRBV6-1 to TRBJ2-6, with TRBD1 as a possible D gene (6 bases). CDR1 MNHNS and CDR2 SASEGT come from the germline V gene. The CDR3 runs 15 residues. V gave up 4 bases and J gave up 2 bases, with 9 bases separating them. The CDR3 loop reads CASSGEGAGANVLTF. The CDR3 DNA sequence: TGTGCCAGCAGTGGAGAGGGGGCTGGGGCCAACGTCCTGACTTTC.